A single sample gave rise to the 32 T cell receptor beta chains below, sequenced in a study of blood T cell repertoires in COVID-19. The data were produced by immunoSEQ multiplex PCR, yet TCRdb's version contains in-frame clones alone and is incomplete. The repertoire includes about 220,000 clones, 82% of them detected once, and approximately 5.2% sits in the top ten. Sequencing was carried out using peripheral blood. The receptors stem from a woman between 70 and 85 years old with COVID-19, enrolled during active disease.

This chain links TRBV5-1 with TRBJ1-3; D gene unclear. With 2 bases removed from V and 0 bases from J, the gap between germline ends came to 9 bases. Germline-derived CDR1 and CDR2 are SGHRS and YFSETQ. CDR3 size: 15 residues. CDR3 sequence (DNA): TGCGCCAGCAGCTTCGACGGGAGCTCTGGAAACACCATATATTTT. Amino acids: CASSFDGSSGNTIYF.

The chain couples TRBV5-1 to TRBJ1-2; possible D gene TRBD1, 5 bases. Germline CDR1 SGHRS, CDR2 YFSETQ. V shed 0 bases and J shed 4 bases, with 13 bases lying between them. The CDR3 contains 15 residues. The CDR3 here is CASSLGVGQSYGYTF. DNA for the CDR3: TGCGCCAGCAGCTTGGGAGTGGGGCAGTCCTATGGCTACACCTTC.

The J gene is TRBJ1-2, the V gene TRBV19; 8 bases fit TRBD1. V dropped 3 bases and J dropped 0; count of bases not matched to a gene: 6. The CDR3 is made up of 16 amino acids. CDR1 is LNHDA, CDR2 SQIVND, per germline (reference sequence). The CDR3 sequence: CASSIVGTGANYGYTF. DNA of the CDR3: TGTGCCAGTAGTATTGTGGGGACAGGAGCTAACTATGGCTACACCTTC.

The genes are TRBV10-3 and TRBJ2-1, with a possible D match to TRBD2 (5 bases). Germline-derived CDR1 and CDR2 are ENHRY and SYGVKD. Trimming shortened V by 3 bases and J by 0 bases, and 15 bases separated the two germline ends. The length of the CDR3 is 17 residues. CDR3 protein: CAISDGGLSSSYNEQFF. For the CDR3, the DNA is TGTGCCATCAGTGACGGCGGACTTTCCAGCTCCTACAATGAGCAGTTCTTC.

The chain employs TRBV28 and TRBJ1-3; D unresolved. V shed 6 bases and J shed 0 bases, with 9 bases lying between them. The CDR3 loop spans 14 amino acids. CDR1 MDHEN and CDR2 SYDVKM come from the germline V gene. In DNA, the CDR3 is TGTGCCAGCAGCTCACTGAGCTCTGGAAACACCATATATTTT. Its protein is CASSSLSSGNTIYF.

This clone occurred a few times. The V gene is TRBV29-1, the J gene TRBJ1-1, with TRBD1 identical over 7 bases. The CDR3 contains 15 residues. V dropped 3 bases and J dropped 0; count of bases not matched to a gene: 7. The germline V gene encodes CDR1 SQVTM and CDR2 ANQGSEA. CDR3 sequence reads: CSVEVVQGMNTEAFF. The CDR3 DNA is TGCAGCGTTGAGGTGGTACAGGGGATGAACACTGAAGCTTTCTTT.

The chain couples TRBV7-9 to TRBJ2-6; D unresolved. Per germline, CDR1 SEHNR and CDR2 FQNEAQ (reference sequence). Trimming removed 2 bases from V and 4 bases from J, with 9 bases in between. The CDR3 is 15 residues long. This CDR3 reads CASSLLVRGANVLTF. The CDR3 nucleotides read TGTGCCAGCAGCTTACTGGTGCGGGGGGCCAACGTCCTGACTTTC.

This chain joins TRBV5-1 and TRBJ2-7, with 8 bases aligning to TRBD2. Germline CDR1 SGHRS, CDR2 YFSETQ. Losses at the gene ends were 0 bases for V and 1 base for J; bases not matched to a gene: 6. This CDR3 is 16 amino acids long. The CDR3 DNA sequence: TGCGCCAGCAGCTTGGCTAGCGGGTTAAAATCCTACGAGCAGTACTTC. It specifies CASSLASGLKSYEQYF.

The V gene is TRBV7-3, the J gene TRBJ2-2, with TRBD1 matching 8 bases. CDR3 size: 14 residues. With 5 bases clipped from V and 6 bases from J, the junction kept 5 bases outside the gene matches. CDR1 and CDR2 from the germline V gene are SGHTA and FQGTGA. The CDR3 sequence: CASSLRTGPGELFF. The CDR3 region has the DNA TGTGCCAGCAGCCTAAGGACAGGGCCCGGGGAGCTGTTTTTT. Filled out from reference TRBV7-3 and TRBJ2-2, the complete variable domain reads GAGVSQTPSNKVTEKGKYVELRCDPISGHTALYWYRQSLGQGPEFLIYFQGTGAADDSGLPNDRFFAVRPEGSVSTLKIQRTERGDSAVYLCASSLRTGPGELFFGEGSRLTVL.

J is TRBJ1-5 and V is TRBV5-4; 7 nucleotides line up with TRBD1. The trim removed 4 bases at V and 4 bases at J, leaving 8 bases unmatched. CDR3 length equals 15 residues. Germline CDR1 reads SGHNT; CDR2 reads YYREEE (reference sequence). As DNA, the CDR3 is TGTGCCAGCAGCGACCGGGACAGCTTAAATCAGCCCCAGCATTTT. Amino acid sequence: CASSDRDSLNQPQHF. Variable domain in full (rest from reference TRBV5-4 and TRBJ1-5): ETGVTQSPTHLIKTRGQQVTLRCSSQSGHNTVSWYQQALGQGPQFIFQYYREEENGRGNFPPRFSGLQFPNYSSELNVNALELDDSALYLCASSDRDSLNQPQHFGDGTRLSIL.

The chain employs TRBV10-3 and TRBJ2-5; 7 bases agree with TRBD2. The V gene end was trimmed by 6 bases and the J gene end by 5 bases; junction bases not matched to a gene: 6. Germline-derived CDR1 and CDR2 are ENHRY and SYGVKD. The CDR3 sequence is 13 residues long. CDR3 sequence (DNA): TGTGCCATCAGGACTAGCCTAGGGGAGACCCAGTACTTC. It codes for CAIRTSLGETQYF.

CDR3 sequence: CASSLETGRLAGMGQETQYF. CDR3 DNA: TGTGCCAGCAGCTTAGAGACGGGGCGGCTAGCGGGAATGGGGCAAGAGACCCAGTACTTC. The chain recombines TRBV13 with TRBJ2-5; TRBD2 matches 9 bases. CDR3 length: 20 amino acids. Germline V gene sequence: CDR1 PRHDT, CDR2 FYEKMQ (reference sequence). The V gene end was trimmed by 1 base and the J gene end by 2 bases; junction bases not matched to a gene: 17.

V usage is TRBV4-1 and J usage is TRBJ2-3; TRBD2 matches 14 bases. The length of the CDR3 is 18 residues. V dropped 4 bases and J dropped 2; count of bases not matched to a gene: 8. Germline assignment: CDR1 MGHRA and CDR2 YSYEKL. CDR3 amino acids: CASSPTSGRGLFTDTQYF. CDR3 bases: TGCGCCAGCAGCCCGACTAGCGGGAGGGGACTATTCACAGATACGCAGTATTTT.

Only one count was recorded for this clone. The chain is built from TRBV6-5 and TRBJ1-1; D gene unclear. Germline CDR1 and CDR2: MNHEY and SVGAGI. This CDR3 region has 13 residues. V shed 0 bases and J shed 7 bases, with 9 bases lying between them. CDR3 region: CASSYSRTLEAFF. The CDR3 DNA is TGTGCCAGCAGTTACTCGCGAACCCTTGAAGCTTTCTTT.

The genes are TRBV7-2 and TRBJ2-7, with TRBD2 matching 12 bases. Germline loops: CDR1 SGHTA, CDR2 FQGNSA. V was pared by 5 bases and J by 6 bases, with 8 bases of the junction left unmatched. The CDR3 totals 15 residues. CDR3 sequence: CASSPKTSGSREQYF. In DNA, the CDR3 is TGTGCCAGCAGCCCGAAGACTAGCGGGAGTCGCGAGCAGTACTTC.

V usage is TRBV13 and J usage is TRBJ1-2; 11 bases align to TRBD1. Trimming took 4 bases from V and 7 from J; bases not matched to a gene: 8. The CDR3 covers 15 residues. Germline CDR1 is PRHDT and CDR2 is FYEKMQ (reference sequence). The CDR3 sequence is CASSSWTGGAGGYTF. In DNA, the CDR3 is TGTGCCAGCAGCTCCTGGACAGGGGGCGCCGGTGGCTACACCTTC.

Comment on this clone: Additional DNA sequences in this sample encode the identical CDR3. V gene TRBV28 combines with J gene TRBJ2-7; weak D call: TRBD1 (5 bases). Germline V lookup: CDR1 MDHEN, CDR2 SYDVKM. The V end lost 5 bases, the J end lost 1 base, and 12 bases lay between the germline ends. This CDR3 has 14 amino acids. CDR3 sequence (DNA): TGTGCCAGCAGTCCCCAGGGCGCTTCCTACGAGCAGTACTTC. Its translation is CASSPQGASYEQYF.

This chain connects TRBV7-2 to TRBJ2-7; D unclear. This CDR3 has 15 amino acids. In germline, CDR1 is SGHTA, CDR2 FQGNSA. With 5 bases removed from V and 0 bases from J, the gap between germline ends came to 14 bases. Here the CDR3 reads CASSITDGYSYEQYF. The CDR3 DNA reads TGTGCCAGCAGCATTACCGACGGGTACTCCTACGAGCAGTACTTC. The full variable domain, completed using reference TRBV7-2 and TRBJ2-7, is GAGVSQSPSNKVTEKGKDVELRCDPISGHTALYWYRQSLGQGLEFLIYFQGNSAPDKSGLPSDRFSAERTGGSVSTLTIQRTQQEDSAVYLCASSITDGYSYEQYFGPGTRLTVT.

This sequence joins TRBV3-1 (or the pseudogene TRBV3-2) and TRBJ1-2, with 7 bases that match TRBD1. This CDR3 region has 13 residues. Germline-derived CDR1 and CDR2 are LGHDT and YNNKEL (reference sequence). V shed 4 bases, J shed 7 bases, and the junction held 6 bases outside the gene matches. As DNA, the CDR3 is TGTGCCAGCAGCCGACTTCAGGGGGGTGGCTACACCTTC. As protein: CASSRLQGGGYTF.

CDR3 nucleotides: TGTGCCAGCAGCCTGAGTAGCGGGAGATCCGGGGAGCTGTTTTTT. Translation: CASSLSSGRSGELFF. The chain links TRBV4-2 to TRBJ2-2; TRBD2 aligns across 9 bases. The germline gives CDR1 LGHNA, CDR2 YNFKEQ. J gave up 6 bases and V 4 bases, and 6 bases lay outside the gene matches. This CDR3 is built from 15 residues.

This clone has only one observation. This chain connects TRBV10-2 to TRBJ2-7, with 7 positions matching TRBD2. The V and J ends lost 6 bases and 4 bases, in that order; junction bases with no gene match: 12. Germline values: CDR1 WSHSY, CDR2 SAAADI. The CDR3 has 15 residues. CDR3 amino acids: CASRATGLLLYEQYF. DNA of the CDR3: TGCGCCAGCAGAGCTACGGGACTACTCCTTTACGAGCAGTACTTC.

A note on this clone: Other DNA sequences of this sample code for an identical CDR3. The rearrangement links TRBV11-2 to TRBJ1-1; D is ambiguous. CDR3 length: 15 residues. With 0 bases removed from V and 5 bases from J, the gap between germline ends came to 13 bases. Germline CDR1 is SGHAT and CDR2 is FQNNGV. CDR3 in DNA: TGTGCCAGCAGCTTAGACCCCGGAGTGAGGACTGAAGCTTTCTTT. It yields the protein CASSLDPGVRTEAFF.

Comments on this clone: Other DNA sequences in this specimen translate into the identical CDR3. CDR3 amino acids: CASSPGQGSYEQYF. The CDR3 coding sequence is TGCGCCAGCAGCCCCGGACAGGGCTCCTACGAGCAGTACTTC. J is TRBJ2-7 and V is TRBV5-1; the match to TRBD1 covers 8 bases. Germline CDR1 and CDR2: SGHRS and YFSETQ. The V segment lost 4 bases and the J segment 0 bases; nucleotides outside the gene matches: 3. The CDR3 runs to 14 residues.

The chain uses TRBV5-6 and TRBJ1-1; the D is unclear. V was pared by 2 bases and J by 0 bases, with 17 bases between. CDR3 size: 17 residues. Germline V gene data show CDR1 as SGHDT and CDR2 as YYEEEE. The CDR3 DNA reads as TGTGCCAGCAGCTTAGGTCGCGGGTCCCCAATGAACACTGAAGCTTTCTTT. This gives the protein CASSLGRGSPMNTEAFF. Variable domain in full (rest from reference TRBV5-6 and TRBJ1-1): DAGVTQSPTHLIKTRGQQVTLRCSPKSGHDTVSWYQQALGQGPQFIFQYYEEEERQRGNFPDRFSGHQFPNYSSELNVNALLLGDSALYLCASSLGRGSPMNTEAFFGQGTRLTVV.

This clone has only one observation. The chain combines TRBV6-5 with TRBJ1-2, with 7 nucleotides matching TRBD1. Looked up from germline, CDR1 is MNHEY and CDR2 is SVGAGI. The CDR3 spans 15 residues. V shed 3 bases and J 4 bases; nucleotides not matched to a gene: 8. This chain's CDR3 is CASSYRGDRAYGYTF. The CDR3 DNA reads TGTGCCAGCAGTTATAGGGGCGACAGGGCCTATGGCTACACCTTC.

A few counts support this clone. This sequence joins TRBV5-1 and TRBJ2-3, with 14 bases fitting TRBD2. V was clipped by 3 bases and J by 6 bases; unmatched bases: 6. Germline CDR1 SGHRS, CDR2 YFSETQ. CDR3 length equals 16 residues. The DNA of the CDR3 is TGCGCCAGCAGCTCCGAGGGACTAGCGGGAGTGGATACGCAGTATTTT. Residues: CASSSEGLAGVDTQYF.

The J gene is TRBJ1-4, the V gene TRBV4-3; D unclear. CDR1 is LGHNA and CDR2 is YSLEER in the germline V gene. This CDR3 has 15 amino acids. V gave up 6 bases and J gave up 0 bases, with 11 bases separating them. CDR3 DNA: TGCGCCAGCAGTCCCTCGGGTTCAACTAATGAAAAACTGTTTTTT. Protein product: CASSPSGSTNEKLFF.

The J gene is TRBJ2-3, the V gene TRBV24-1; 10 positions match TRBD1. Germline values: CDR1 KGHDR, CDR2 SFDVKD. V gave up 7 bases and J gave up 3 bases; unmatched junction bases: 6. This CDR3 contains 15 residues. CDR3 DNA sequence: TGTGCCACCAGACCGGGACAGGGGAGAACAGATACGCAGTATTTT. Residues: CATRPGQGRTDTQYF.

This chain connects TRBV5-5 to TRBJ2-5, with a weak D call TRBD2 (6 bases). CDR3 length: 19 residues. CDR1 SGHKS and CDR2 YYEKEE come from the germline V gene (reference sequence). Trimming left V 0 bases short and J 1 base short, with 22 bases between. CDR3 nucleotides: TGTGCCAGCAGCTTGGTCTTTGCGCTTCTCCCGGGGGTCCAAGAGACCCAGTACTTC. Its translation is CASSLVFALLPGVQETQYF.

The chain couples TRBV19 to TRBJ2-1; the match to TRBD2 covers 7 bases. With V trimmed by 5 bases and J by 10 bases, 8 bases remained unmatched. The CDR3 is made up of 13 amino acids. Germline-derived CDR1 and CDR2 are LNHDA and SQIVND (reference sequence). The CDR3 DNA reads TGTGCCAGTAGTGGACCGGGACTACACGAGCAGTTCTTC. It specifies CASSGPGLHEQFF.

Here the CDR3 DNA reads TGTGCCAGCTCACCAGTAATGAACACTGAAGCTTTCTTT. Protein sequence: CASSPVMNTEAFF. The chain recombines TRBV18 with TRBJ1-1; no clear D gene. Germline lookup yields CDR1 KGHSH and CDR2 LQKENI. CDR3 length: 13 residues. Deletions cut 2 bases from V and 0 bases from J, with 4 bases between.

This clone was recorded once. The CDR3: CATGTSGRSEQYF. CDR3 DNA sequence: TGTGCAACCGGGACTAGCGGGAGAAGCGAGCAGTACTTC. This chain joins TRBV7-9 and TRBJ2-7, with 14 nucleotides matching TRBD2. The CDR3 loop spans 13 amino acids. CDR1 is SEHNR and CDR2 is FQNEAQ in the germline V gene (reference sequence). Full variable domain (missing parts from reference TRBV7-9 and TRBJ2-7): DTGVSQNPRHKITKRGQNVTFRCDPISEHNRLYWYRQTLGQGPEFLTYFQNEAQLEKSRLLSDRFSAERPKGSFSTLEIQRTEQGDSAMYLCATGTSGRSEQYFGPGTRLTVT.